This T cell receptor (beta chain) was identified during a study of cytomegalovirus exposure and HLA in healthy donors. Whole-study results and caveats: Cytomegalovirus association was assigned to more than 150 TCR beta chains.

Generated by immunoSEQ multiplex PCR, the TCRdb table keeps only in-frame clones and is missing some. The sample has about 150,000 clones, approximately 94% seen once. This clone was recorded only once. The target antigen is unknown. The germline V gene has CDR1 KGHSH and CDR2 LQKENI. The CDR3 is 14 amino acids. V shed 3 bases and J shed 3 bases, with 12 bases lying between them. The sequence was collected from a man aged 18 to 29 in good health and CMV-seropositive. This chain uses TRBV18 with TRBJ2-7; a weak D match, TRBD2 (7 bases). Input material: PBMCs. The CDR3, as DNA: TGTGCCAGCTCACCGGGAGGGGGATTCTACGAGCAGTACTTC. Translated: CASSPGGGFYEQYF.